The next 30 T cell receptor beta chains were all read from a single sample in a study of cytomegalovirus exposure and HLA in healthy donors. With 60 Vbeta and 13 Jbeta primers, the PCR was carried out. The table came from immunoSEQ multiplex PCR; TCRdb's copy has only in-frame clones and leaves some out. The profile shows roughly 34,000 clones, approximately 82% of them singletons. Sequencing input: PBMCs. All receptors derive from a woman between 18 and 29 years old in good health and CMV-seronegative.

This chain connects TRBV4-1 to TRBJ2-3, with D perhaps TRBD1 (5 bases). In germline, CDR1 is MGHRA, CDR2 YSYEKL. Trimming left V 3 bases short and J 6 bases short, with 19 bases between. CDR3 size: 16 residues. CDR3 nucleotides: TGCGCCAGCAGCCACAGCAGGGATTTGATTGACGATACGCAGTATTTT. Its translation is CASSHSRDLIDDTQYF.

Comment on this clone: Germline is not matched at one junction end, which may reflect a read error. The genes are TRBV19 and TRBJ1-2, with no clear D. CDR1 is LNHDA and CDR2 is SQIVND in the germline V gene (reference sequence). The CDR3 has 13 amino acids. The CDR3 is CASSIRGDYGYPF. The CDR3, as DNA: TGTGCCAGTAGTATTCGAGGTGACTATGGCTACCCCTTC.

The chain couples TRBV5-1 to TRBJ1-1; 9 bases align to TRBD1. Germline lookup yields CDR1 SGHRS and CDR2 YFSETQ. The CDR3 is made up of 15 amino acids. J lost 0 bases, V lost 6 bases, and 6 bases had no gene match. As DNA, the CDR3 is TGCGCCAGCAAAGCGGGACAGGGCTTGAACACTGAAGCTTTCTTT. Its protein is CASKAGQGLNTEAFF.

The chain carries TRBV5-4 and TRBJ1-2; D is perhaps TRBD1 (6 bases). The length of the CDR3 is 14 residues. The germline gives CDR1 SGHNT, CDR2 YYREEE (reference sequence). Trimming cost V 0 bases and J 7 bases, with 13 bases left between them. The chain's CDR3 is CASSLEQGRGGYTF. The CDR3 DNA follows: TGTGCCAGCAGCTTGGAACAGGGCAGGGGTGGCTACACCTTC.

This clone came up a few times. V and J are TRBV5-1 and TRBJ2-1; 8 bases map to TRBD2. Germline V gene sequence: CDR1 SGHRS, CDR2 YFSETQ. V was pared by 0 bases and J by 4 bases, with 6 bases of the junction left unmatched. The CDR3 loop spans 16 amino acids. The CDR3 sequence: CASSLGVSGEYNEQFF. CDR3 nucleotides: TGCGCCAGCAGCTTGGGGGTTAGCGGGGAGTACAATGAGCAGTTCTTC.

The CDR3 DNA reads as TGTGCCAGCAGCTTAGAGACAGGTTTCAAGGAGGAGACCCAGTACTTC. This sequence encodes CASSLETGFKEETQYF. This sequence joins TRBV7-2 and TRBJ2-5; perhaps TRBD1 as D (6 bases). The CDR3 totals 16 residues. Germline lookup yields CDR1 SGHTA and CDR2 FQGNSA. With 1 base removed from V and 5 bases from J, the gap between germline ends came to 17 bases.

The V gene is TRBV15, the J gene TRBJ1-5; D is ambiguous. Looked up from germline, CDR1 is LNHNV and CDR2 is YYDKDF (reference sequence). The CDR3 runs to 13 residues. Trimming stripped 0 bases from V and 4 bases from J, with 4 bases between. The CDR3 DNA reads TGTGCCACCAGCAGAGATCGGAATCAGCCCCAGCATTTT. This encodes CATSRDRNQPQHF.

This clone was counted a single time. The junction departs from the called germline gene at one end, perhaps through a read error. V is TRBV6-5 and J is TRBJ1-2; tentatively, D is TRBD1 (5 bases). The CDR3 loop spans 14 amino acids. Germline CDR1 is MNHEY and CDR2 is SVGAGI. CDR3 DNA: TGTGCCAGCAGTCGGACACCTCCTAACTATGGCTACCCCTTC. Encoded protein: CASSRTPPNYGYPF.

The J gene is TRBJ1-1, the V gene TRBV19, with 7 bases lining up with TRBD1. Germline trimming cut 3 bases from V and 3 bases from J; bases unmatched to any gene: 10. The CDR3 extends over 16 amino acids. The germline V gene has CDR1 LNHDA and CDR2 SQIVND (reference sequence). The CDR3 here is CASSMGQFVGYTEAFF. CDR3 sequence (DNA): TGTGCCAGTAGTATGGGACAGTTCGTTGGGTACACTGAAGCTTTCTTT.

This clone occurred once. Compared with germline, one end of the junction differs, possibly owing to a read error. The chain joins TRBV19 to TRBJ1-5; TRBD1 agrees at 8 bases. This CDR3 is 15 amino acids long. CDR1 and CDR2 (germline): LNHDA, SQIVND (reference sequence). The DNA for the CDR3 is TGTGCCAGTAGTTTGACAGGGGATGGAAATCAGCCCCAGAATTTT. It encodes CASSLTGDGNQPQNF. Complete variable domain (other parts from reference TRBV19 and TRBJ1-5): DGGITQSPKYLFRKEGQNVTLSCEQNLNHDAMYWYRQDPGQGLRLIYYSQIVNDFQKGDIAEGYSVSREKKESFPLTVTSAQKNPTAFYLCASSLTGDGNQPQNFGDGTRLSIL.

In its sample, this clone was seen a few times. The V gene is TRBV18, the J gene TRBJ2-1; 11 nucleotides match TRBD2. There are 16 residues in the CDR3. Germline-derived CDR1 and CDR2 are KGHSH and LQKENI. V lost 3 bases to trimming and J lost 5 bases; unmatched junction nucleotides: 6. The CDR3 spells CASSPLGLAGHNEQFF. CDR3 bases: TGTGCCAGCTCACCTCTTGGACTAGCGGGCCACAATGAGCAGTTCTTC.

This chain links TRBV9 with TRBJ2-3; the match to TRBD2 covers 10 bases. V dropped 1 base and J dropped 2; count of bases not matched to a gene: 7. Looked up from germline, CDR1 is SGDLS and CDR2 is YYNGEE. This CDR3 has 17 amino acids. In DNA form, the CDR3 reads TGTGCCAGCAGCGTACCCAAGCGGGGGGGCAACACAGATACGCAGTATTTT. This gives the protein CASSVPKRGGNTDTQYF. The full variable domain, its missing parts supplied by reference TRBV9 and TRBJ2-3, is DSGVTQTPKHLITATGQRVTLRCSPRSGDLSVYWYQQSLDQGLQFLIQYYNGEERAKGNILERFSAQQFPDLHSELNLSSLELGDSALYFCASSVPKRGGNTDTQYFGPGTRLTVL.

This clone was seen a few times. V is TRBV19 and J is TRBJ2-7, with TRBD2 matching over 9 bases. Germline loops: CDR1 LNHDA, CDR2 SQIVND (reference sequence). The CDR3 extends over 15 amino acids. J was trimmed by 7 bases and V by 3 bases; bases with no gene match: 10. The chain's CDR3 is CASSMSLAGAGEQYF. In nucleotides, the CDR3 is TGTGCCAGTAGTATGTCATTAGCGGGAGCTGGGGAGCAGTACTTC.

The genes are TRBV7-2 and TRBJ2-5, with D perhaps TRBD1 (5 bases). The CDR3 extends over 13 amino acids. Germline V gene sequence: CDR1 SGHTA, CDR2 FQGNSA. The V gene lost 6 bases and the J gene lost 5 bases, with 13 bases spanning the gap. The CDR3 region is CASRAGFGETQYF. CDR3 nucleotides: TGTGCCAGCAGGGCAGGGTTTGGGGAGACCCAGTACTTC.

In this sample, this clone turned up once. The chain carries TRBV7-2 and TRBJ2-3; 7 nucleotides align to TRBD1. The length of the CDR3 is 16 residues. From germline, CDR1 is SGHTA and CDR2 FQGNSA. Losses at the gene ends were 1 base for V and 4 bases for J; bases not matched to a gene: 8. CDR3 bases: TGTGCCAGCAGCTTAGTAGGTAGCCAGGGGGCAGATACGCAGTATTTT. This gives the protein CASSLVGSQGADTQYF.

V and J are TRBV6-5 and TRBJ2-2, with 9 bases aligning to TRBD1. Germline CDR1 MNHEY, CDR2 SVGAGI. The V segment lost 6 bases and the J segment 6 bases; nucleotides outside the gene matches: 2. The CDR3 extends over 13 amino acids. The CDR3: CASRGTGPGELFF. The CDR3 region has the DNA TGTGCCAGCAGGGGGACAGGGCCCGGGGAGCTGTTTTTT.

The chain recombines TRBV25-1 with TRBJ1-2; no clear D gene. V was trimmed by 3 bases and J by 4 bases, leaving 3 bases between them. Germline CDR1 is MGHDK and CDR2 is SYGVNS. The CDR3 has 11 amino acids. CDR3 protein: CASSESYGYTF. CDR3 in DNA: TGTGCCAGCAGTGAGAGCTATGGCTACACCTTC.

This clone appeared a few times. CDR3 protein: CASSGGGAGPDGYTF. The DNA of the CDR3 is TGTGCCAGCAGCGGGGGGGGAGCCGGACCCGATGGCTACACCTTC. The chain uses TRBV2 and TRBJ1-2; D is possibly TRBD1 (5 bases). The V end was cut by 6 bases, the J end by 6 bases, with 20 bases between. This CDR3 region has 15 residues. Germline CDR1 is SNHLY and CDR2 is FYNNEI.

The rearrangement uses TRBV7-2 and TRBJ2-5; TRBD1 matches 8 bases. Germline loops: CDR1 SGHTA, CDR2 FQGNSA. The CDR3 runs 14 residues. V lost 5 bases and J lost 4; bases outside the gene matches: 6. The CDR3 reads CASSASGGTETQYF. CDR3 sequence (DNA): TGTGCCAGCAGCGCATCAGGGGGCACAGAGACCCAGTACTTC.

The chain links TRBV18 to TRBJ2-1; 8 nucleotides match TRBD2. The germline CDR1 and CDR2 sequences are KGHSH and LQKENI. CDR3 length: 17 residues. With V trimmed by 0 bases and J by 4 bases, 8 bases remained unmatched. The DNA for the CDR3 is TGTGCCAGCTCACCACCATCCGGAACTAGCGGATACAATGAGCAGTTCTTC. Encoded protein: CASSPPSGTSGYNEQFF. Based on the CDR3 plus reference TRBV18 and TRBJ2-1, the full variable domain is NAGVMQNPRHLVRRRGQEARLRCSPMKGHSHVYWYRQLPEEGLKFMVYLQKENIIDESGMPKERFSAEFPKEGPSILRIQQVVRGDSAAYFCASSPPSGTSGYNEQFFGPGTRLTVL.

J is TRBJ2-3 and V is TRBV4-1, with 9 bases lining up with TRBD2. Trimming at V came to 0 bases and at J to 5 bases, leaving 9 bases not matched to a gene. Germline CDR1 MGHRA, CDR2 YSYEKL. CDR3 length: 17 amino acids. DNA of the CDR3: TGCGCCAGCAGCCAAGATACCGCGGGGGGGGCCGGAGATACGCAGTATTTT. Translating gives CASSQDTAGGAGDTQYF.

The CDR3 DNA reads as TGTGCCAGCAGCGCGTCCTTTACAGGGGGCTCCTACGAGCAGTACTTC. Encoded protein: CASSASFTGGSYEQYF. The chain combines TRBV9 with TRBJ2-7; 8 bases are a match to TRBD1. The ends lost 3 bases at V and 0 bases at J; junction bases unmatched: 8. This CDR3 contains 16 residues. Germline V gene lookup returns CDR1 SGDLS and CDR2 YYNGEE.

For the CDR3, the DNA is TGTGCCAGCAGTGAAGCGCTAACTAGCGGGGGGGCTTACAATGAGCAGTTCTTC. It yields the protein CASSEALTSGGAYNEQFF. The gene calls are TRBV2 and TRBJ2-1, with 13 bases matching TRBD2. The V gene's germline CDR1 is SNHLY and CDR2 FYNNEI. V lost 0 bases and J lost 4; bases outside the gene matches: 6. The CDR3 loop spans 18 amino acids.

This chain links TRBV5-1 with TRBJ1-3; TRBD1 might be the D (5 bases). The V gene's germline CDR1 is SGHRS and CDR2 YFSETQ. This CDR3 comprises 14 residues. V shed 4 bases and J shed 2 bases, with 10 bases lying between them. The CDR3 spells CASSKQEPGNTIYF. The CDR3 nucleotides read TGCGCCAGCAGCAAACAGGAGCCTGGAAACACCATATATTTT.

This chain joins TRBV7-2 and TRBJ1-2; no clear D gene. V shed 5 bases and J shed 2 bases, with 9 bases lying between them. The CDR3 contains 13 residues. Germline values: CDR1 SGHTA, CDR2 FQGNSA. CDR3 sequence reads: CASSQHMNYGYTF. The CDR3 nucleotides are TGTGCCAGCAGCCAACACATGAACTATGGCTACACCTTC.

The rearrangement joins TRBV28 to TRBJ2-3; 7 nucleotides align to TRBD2. V was clipped by 7 bases and J by 0 bases; unmatched bases: 10. CDR3 length equals 16 residues. CDR1 and CDR2 from the germline V gene are MDHEN and SYDVKM. The CDR3 DNA is TGTGCCAGCACGAGCGGGACGACTTTAAGCACAGATACGCAGTATTTT. Translating gives CASTSGTTLSTDTQYF.

The rearrangement joins TRBV6-5 to TRBJ1-1; 7 bases match TRBD1. CDR1 and CDR2 (germline): MNHEY, SVGAGI. With 6 bases clipped from V and 5 bases from J, the junction kept 9 bases outside the gene matches. The CDR3 runs 14 residues. CDR3 bases: TGTGCCAGCAGCCCCCCGACAGGGAGGACTGAAGCTTTCTTT. This encodes CASSPPTGRTEAFF.

This clone has just a few counts. The chain employs TRBV19 and TRBJ1-1, with 8 bases lining up with TRBD1. The CDR3 runs 13 residues. The junction had 2 bases not matched to a gene; V was cut back by 5 bases and J by 3 bases. Germline CDR1 reads LNHDA; CDR2 reads SQIVND (reference sequence). For the CDR3, the DNA is TGTGCCAGTAGTCTGACAGGGGACACTGAAGCTTTCTTT. Protein product: CASSLTGDTEAFF.

The chain recombines TRBV21-1 with TRBJ2-7; the tabulated D call, TRBD1, remains unverified against the DNA. TRBV21-1 is a listed pseudogene. This CDR3 has 17 residues. The CDR3 loop is CASSPSPRGTVIYEQYF. CDR3 coding DNA: TGTGCCAGCAGCCCTTCTCCCCGGGGGACAGTTATCTACGAGCAGTACTTC.

The chain has TRBV5-6 and TRBJ2-7; no reliable D call. The CDR3 runs 12 residues. Germline CDR1 is SGHDT and CDR2 is YYEEEE. V was shortened by 4 bases and J by 4 bases, with 9 bases between the two germline ends. Here the CDR3 reads CASSLSPYEQYF. The CDR3 DNA reads as TGTGCCAGCAGCCTCTCCCCTTACGAGCAGTACTTC.